This T cell receptor beta chain was recorded in a study of blood T cell repertoires in COVID-19. Across the whole study: In each case, the material was cDNA or gDNA derived from T cells, B-cell-depleted T cells, or PBMCs.

Study members were between about 18 and 100 years old and lived in approximately 25 US regions. Under the authors' procedure: Reference gene primer amplification gave estimated nucleated cell counts. The table came from immunoSEQ multiplex PCR; TCRdb's copy has only in-frame clones and leaves some out. For V, J and clone size, that table is used; D and trimming come from the DNA. The sample lists more than 300,000 clones, 80% to 90% seen once, with 10% in the top ten. This CDR3 contains 14 residues. Germline V gene sequence: CDR1 SEHNR, CDR2 FQNEAQ (reference sequence). Trimming removed 5 bases from V and 6 bases from J, with 16 bases in between.

The J gene is TRBJ1-1, the V gene TRBV7-9; tentatively, D is TRBD1 (5 bases). The sequence came from a woman younger than 30 who had recovered from COVID-19. Sequencing was done on a sample of PBMCs or T cells enriched from blood (not recorded which). The CDR3 bases are TGTGCCAGCAGCCTGATACCCAGGGTATCTGAAGCTTTCTTT. Amino acid sequence: CASSLIPRVSEAFF.